A selection of T cell receptor beta chains follows, all from one sample in a study of control samples from healthy donors and cancer patients. Here immunoSEQ multiplex PCR was the method, and the copy in TCRdb shows in-frame clones only, minus some. The table has 110,000 or so clones, approximately 87% seen once; the top ten hold 12%. The specimen sequenced was blood. These receptors were obtained from a man aged 25-45 years in good health. CDR3s include the opening cysteine and the closing phenylalanine or tryptophan. The D gene is left open where the match is weak. The size entry is marked missing in some rows and otherwise reads once, few, many or a size class.

v_call	d_call	clone_size	j_call	cdr3_aa	cdr3_nt
TRBV2	.	.	TRBJ1-1	CASTRRPNTEAFF	TGTGCCAGCACCAGACGGCCGAACACTGAAGCTTTCTTT
TRBV18	.	.	TRBJ2-1	CASSPEYNMAGTRNEQFF	TGTGCCAGCTCACCAGAATACAACATGGCCGGGACAAGGAATGAGCAGTTCTTC
TRBV10-3	TRBD1	.	TRBJ1-2	CAISGFLGDRSNYGYTF	TGTGCCATCAGTGGATTTTTAGGGGACAGAAGCAACTATGGCTACACCTTC
TRBV3-1/TRBV3-2	TRBD1	.	TRBJ1-5	CASSQEGAPSNQPQHF	TGTGCCAGCAGCCAGGAGGGGGCACCTAGCAATCAGCCCCAGCATTTT
TRBV9	.	once	TRBJ1-2	CASSGNYGYTF	TGTGCCAGCAGCGGAAACTATGGCTACACCTTC
TRBV3-1/TRBV3-2	.	.	TRBJ1-5	CASSQGQSNQPQHF	TGTGCCAGCAGCCAAGGACAGTCCAATCAGCCCCAGCATTTT
TRBV10-3	TRBD1	.	TRBJ2-2	CAISGTGAITGELFF	TGTGCCATCAGCGGCACAGGGGCAATCACCGGGGAGCTGTTTTTT
TRBV6-1	.	.	TRBJ1-2	CASSDRGRNGYTF	TGTGCCAGCAGTGACAGGGGTAGAAATGGCTACACCTTC
TRBV30	.	.	TRBJ2-2	CAWSVTVWGTGELFF	TGTGCCTGGAGTGTAACGGTCTGGGGCACCGGGGAGCTGTTTTTT
TRBV6-5	TRBD1	.	TRBJ1-1	CASRNQGQGRAAFF	TGTGCCAGCAGGAACCAAGGACAGGGTCGGGCAGCTTTCTTT
TRBV9	TRBD2	.	TRBJ2-1	CASSERTSGGAVEQFF	TGTGCCAGCAGCGAGCGGACTAGCGGGGGGGCGGTTGAGCAGTTCTTC
TRBV11-3	.	.	TRBJ2-2	CASSLGWADTGELFF	TGTGCCAGCAGCTTAGGATGGGCAGACACCGGGGAGCTGTTTTTT
TRBV2	.	.	TRBJ1-2	CASAPGRNNNYGYTF	TGTGCCAGCGCACCGGGACGGAACAATAACTATGGCTACACCTTC
TRBV29-1	TRBD1	.	TRBJ2-3	CSVEETGDTQYF	TGCAGCGTTGAAGAGACAGGGGATACGCAGTATTTT
TRBV6-4	.	.	TRBJ2-2	CASSSGVATGELFF	TGTGCCAGCAGTTCTGGGGTGGCCACCGGGGAGCTGTTTTTT
TRBV15	.	.	TRBJ1-2	CATSRVNRNNYGYTF	TGTGCCACCAGCAGAGTCAACAGAAATAACTATGGCTACACCTTC
TRBV7-2	.	.	TRBJ2-5	CASSLSRAQETQYF	TGTGCCAGCAGCTTAAGCAGGGCGCAAGAGACCCAGTACTTC
TRBV27	TRBD1	.	TRBJ2-3	CASSLQGANTDTQYF	TGTGCCAGCAGTTTACAGGGGGCGAACACAGATACGCAGTATTTT
TRBV27	TRBD1	few	TRBJ1-4	CASSLFEGQGKLFF	TGTGCCAGCAGTCTTTTCGAGGGACAGGGAAAACTGTTTTTT
TRBV5-1	.	.	TRBJ2-2	CASREFQSNTGELFF	TGCGCCAGCAGAGAGTTTCAATCAAACACCGGGGAGCTGTTTTTT
TRBV2	.	.	TRBJ1-2	CASSGGQSSGYGYTF	TGTGCCAGCAGTGGAGGACAGTCCTCAGGGTATGGCTACACCTTC
TRBV3-1/TRBV3-2	TRBD1	.	TRBJ1-4	CASSQIGQGGPRKLFF	TGTGCCAGCAGTCAGATCGGACAGGGAGGGCCTAGGAAACTGTTTTTT
TRBV7-2	.	.	TRBJ1-2	CASSPLGENYGYTF	TGTGCCAGCAGCCCTTTAGGGGAAAACTATGGCTACACCTTC
TRBV29-1	TRBD1	once	TRBJ1-4	CSATGQGPEKLFF	TGCAGCGCGACGGGACAGGGGCCCGAAAAACTGTTTTTT
TRBV5-5	.	.	TRBJ1-5	CASSLEGSDQPQHF	TGTGCCAGCAGCTTGGAAGGGTCCGATCAGCCCCAGCATTTT
TRBV25-1	.	.	TRBJ1-6	CASSERGQGYSPLHF	TGTGCCAGCAGTGAACGCGGGCAGGGTTATTCACCCCTCCACTTT
TRBV7-2	TRBD2	.	TRBJ2-5	CASSLGSLASGAWETQYF	TGTGCCAGCAGCTTGGGGTCCCTCGCTAGCGGGGCGTGGGAGACCCAGTACTTC
TRBV10-3	.	.	TRBJ2-1	CAISNANEQFF	TGTGCCATCAGCAACGCCAATGAGCAGTTCTTC
TRBV19	TRBD1	.	TRBJ2-1	CASSLRQGAGEQFF	TGTGCCAGTAGTCTGCGACAGGGGGCAGGTGAGCAGTTCTTC
TRBV5-4	.	.	TRBJ1-2	CASSGATANYGYTF	TGTGCCAGCAGCGGAGCGACAGCAAACTATGGCTACACCTTC
TRBV30	.	.	TRBJ1-5	CAWSVYREGNQPQHF	TGTGCCTGGAGTGTATACAGGGAGGGCAATCAGCCCCAGCATTTT
TRBV7-3	.	once	TRBJ2-2	CASSHNTGELFF	TGTGCCAGCAGTCACAACACCGGGGAGCTGTTTTTT
TRBV14	.	few	TRBJ1-4	CASSQDRAAPAGEKLFF	TGTGCCAGCAGCCAAGATAGGGCGGCACCAGCAGGTGAAAAACTGTTTTTT
TRBV7-3	TRBD1	.	TRBJ1-2	CASSPTGVGNYGYTF	TGTGCCAGCAGCCCAACAGGGGTTGGCAACTATGGCTACACCTTC
TRBV11-2	TRBD1	.	TRBJ2-2	CASSLTGDGELFF	TGTGCCAGCAGCTTGACAGGGGACGGGGAGCTGTTTTTT
TRBV2	.	.	TRBJ1-6	CASSEEISSYNSPLHF	TGTGCCAGCAGTGAAGAGATTAGCTCCTATAATTCACCCCTCCACTTT
TRBV3-1/TRBV3-2	.	.	TRBJ1-5	CASSPGQISNQPQHF	TGTGCCAGCAGCCCCGGGCAGATTAGCAATCAGCCCCAGCATTTT
TRBV5-8	TRBD1	.	TRBJ1-4	CASSTRTGTEKLFF	TGTGCCAGCAGCACCAGGACAGGGACTGAAAAACTGTTTTTT
TRBV9	.	.	TRBJ2-1	CASSVGGADNEQFF	TGTGCCAGCAGCGTAGGCGGGGCGGACAATGAGCAGTTCTTC
TRBV20-1	.	.	TRBJ1-5	CSALRAPTQHF	TGCAGTGCCCTCAGGGCTCCAACCCAGCATTTT
TRBV5-8	.	few	TRBJ1-5	CASSLAVDISNQPQHF	TGTGCCAGCAGCTTGGCAGTTGACATTAGCAATCAGCCCCAGCATTTT
TRBV7-8	.	.	TRBJ1-2	CASSLGPNYGYTF	TGTGCCAGCAGCTTAGGGCCTAACTATGGCTACACCTTC
TRBV5-1	TRBD1	.	TRBJ2-2	CASSFTGTGNTGELFF	TGCGCCAGCAGCTTTACCGGGACAGGGAACACCGGGGAGCTGTTTTTT
TRBV10-1	TRBD1	few	TRBJ2-2	CASSPGQDNTGELFF	TGCGCCAGCAGCCCCGGACAGGATAACACCGGGGAGCTGTTTTTT
TRBV12-3/TRBV12-4	.	.	TRBJ2-2	CAQRGPNTGELFF	TGTGCCCAGAGGGGCCCGAACACCGGGGAGCTGTTTTTT
TRBV11-3	TRBD1	.	TRBJ1-1	CASTPLGTGEAFF	TGTGCCAGCACCCCCTTGGGGACAGGGGAAGCTTTCTTT
TRBV27	.	few	TRBJ1-1	CASSLNGNTEAFF	TGTGCCAGCAGTTTAAACGGGAACACTGAAGCTTTCTTT
TRBV18	.	.	TRBJ1-1	CASSLSAENTEAFF	TGTGCCAGCTCACTGTCGGCCGAGAACACTGAAGCTTTCTTT
TRBV7-3	TRBD1	.	TRBJ1-2	CASSLNGGGNYGYTF	TGTGCCAGCAGCTTAAACGGAGGGGGCAACTATGGCTACACCTTC
TRBV19	.	.	TRBJ1-2	CASSIDRWTALYGYTF	TGTGCCAGTAGTATAGATCGATGGACAGCACTCTATGGCTACACCTTC
TRBV7-9	.	.	TRBJ1-4	CASSLGSHATNEKLFF	TGTGCCAGCAGCTTAGGCAGCCACGCAACTAATGAAAAACTGTTTTTT
TRBV5-1	.	few	TRBJ2-7	CASSSRGNYEQYF	TGCGCCAGCAGCTCCAGGGGTAATTACGAGCAGTACTTC